Listed below are T cell receptor beta chains from one sample, sequenced in a study of cytomegalovirus exposure and HLA in healthy donors. Data came from immunoSEQ multiplex PCR; TCRdb stores just in-frame clones and leaves some out. The table lists 150,000 to 200,000 clones, 75% to 85% of them singletons. Sequenced input: PBMCs. The source of these receptors is a woman in her fifties or sixties in good health and CMV-seronegative. Both conserved end residues are trimmed from each CDR3.

v_call	j_call	cdr3_aa
TRBV4-1	TRBJ1-5	ASSQREGNNQPQH
TRBV6-5	TRBJ1-2	ASSWDRALSDGYT
TRBV7-9	TRBJ2-7	SSSLELREQY
TRBV28	TRBJ1-5	ASGERQGKRQPQH
TRBV10-2	NA	ASSRGSSYEQY
TRBV5-5	TRBJ1-1	ASSRAGGGNTEAF
TRBV18	TRBJ2-2	ASSETGGNTGELF
TRBV10-3	TRBJ2-3	AIRDFRADTQY
TRBV4-3	TRBJ1-3	ASSPASGDGNTIY
TRBV29-1	TRBJ1-1	SVKAGPNTEAF
TRBV18	TRBJ2-3	ASSPMSADTQY
TRBV5-5	TRBJ1-1	ASSFFPASQGNTEAF
TRBV27	TRBJ2-1	ASNPGLAAPYNEQF
TRBV4-2	TRBJ2-5	ASSQGTSVETQY
TRBV9	TRBJ1-1	ASSTDRANTEAF
TRBV4-3	TRBJ2-3	ASSRGLAVTQY
TRBV7-2	TRBJ2-2	ASSSTGSNTGELF
TRBV13	TRBJ2-7	ASSFRLLGDKQY
TRBV6-4	TRBJ2-1	ASSAKSGSYNEQF
TRBV10-3	TRBJ1-1	ATKETDLNTEAF
TRBV5-6	TRBJ2-1	ASSTGLASYNEQF
TRBV6-5	TRBJ1-1	ASSYGRVIEAF
TRBV28	TRBJ1-1	ASSFLSGQGNTEAF
TRBV11-3	TRBJ2-1	ASSPRQTINEQF
TRBV28	TRBJ1-5	ASSPGTGSYQPQH
TRBV27	TRBJ2-1	ASRGVGASGNNEQF
TRBV18	TRBJ1-1	ASSRGDGLNTEAF
TRBV5-4	TRBJ2-7	ASSSGLAPHEQY
TRBV4-2	TRBJ1-1	ASSPRSRSLEDTEAF
TRBV19	TRBJ1-5	ASSNTWTGRSNQPQH
TRBV10-3	TRBJ1-5	AISEAVQPQH
TRBV4-1	TRBJ1-2	ASSQERDRGDGYT
TRBV5-8	TRBJ2-3	ASSLGGKTDTQY
TRBV4-1	TRBJ2-5	ASSLYPAEETQY
TRBV6-1	TRBJ2-7	ASREAGPYEQY
TRBV19	TRBJ1-6	ASSRRDSPLH
TRBV7-9	TRBJ1-5	SSSSSQGFRSNQPQH
TRBV28	TRBJ1-5	ASAYGEVSNQPQH
TRBV19	TRBJ2-2	ASSILGTGHTGELF
TRBV5-1	TRBJ2-1	ASSLTSGGAYNEQF
TRBV9	TRBJ2-6	ASSPTVSGANVLT
TRBV28	TRBJ1-2	ASSLGLSNYGYT
TRBV7-7	TRBJ2-5	ASSIRVQETQY
TRBV28	TRBJ1-1	ASRPYRDRATEAF
TRBV11-2	TRBJ2-7	ASSPRPGGNEQY
TRBV4-3	TRBJ1-1	ASSQDPVGNTEAF
TRBV27	TRBJ2-1	ASSLLSGGAGEQF
TRBV21-1	TRBJ1-1	ASSKFLLEIYSTRAF
TRBV28	TRBJ2-7	ASSLGASSYEQY
TRBV2	TRBJ2-5	ASRPTNTQETQY
TRBV27	TRBJ1-2	ASRSQGEGYGYT
TRBV28	TRBJ2-1	ASSLGSRNEQF
TRBV7-9	TRBJ2-4	SSSLQGLQY
TRBV10-2	TRBJ2-2	ASSGIGTGELF
TRBV6-5	TRBJ2-2	ASSYRGFKTGELF